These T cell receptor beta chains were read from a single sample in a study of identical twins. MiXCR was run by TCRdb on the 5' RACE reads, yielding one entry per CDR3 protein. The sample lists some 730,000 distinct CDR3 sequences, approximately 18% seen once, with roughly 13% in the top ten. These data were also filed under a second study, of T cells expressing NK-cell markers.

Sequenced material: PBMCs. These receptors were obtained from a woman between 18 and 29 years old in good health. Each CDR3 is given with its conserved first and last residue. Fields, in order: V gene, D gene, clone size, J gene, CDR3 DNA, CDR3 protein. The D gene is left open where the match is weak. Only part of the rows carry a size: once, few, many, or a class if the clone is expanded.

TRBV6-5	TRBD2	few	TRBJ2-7	TGTGCCAGCAGTCTACGGACTAGCCACAACCACGAGCAGTACTTC	CASSLRTSHNHEQYF
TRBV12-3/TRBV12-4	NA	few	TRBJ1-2	TGTGCCAGCGGATCCCGCCCCTCGACAGGTCTTTATGGCTACACCTTC	CASGSRPSTGLYGYTF
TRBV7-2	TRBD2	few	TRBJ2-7	TGTGCCAGCAGCTCCATAACTAGCGGAAGACTTTACGAGCAGTACTTC	CASSSITSGRLYEQYF
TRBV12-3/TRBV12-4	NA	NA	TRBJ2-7	TGTGCCAGCAGTTCGACCTGGGACATTGGAACCTACGAGCAGTACTTC	CASSSTWDIGTYEQYF
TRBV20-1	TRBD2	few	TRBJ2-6	TGCAGTGCGGACGCGGGGGGATTTGCTGGGGCCAACGTCCTGACTTTC	CSADAGGFAGANVLTF
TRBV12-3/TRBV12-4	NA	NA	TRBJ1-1	TGTGCCAGCAGTTTTCGGCACTTGAACACTGAAGCTTTCTTT	CASSFRHLNTEAFF
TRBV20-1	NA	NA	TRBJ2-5	TGCAGTGCCCAGGGACTCTCTCTACAAGAGACCCAGTACTTC	CSAQGLSLQETQYF
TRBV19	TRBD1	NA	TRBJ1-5	TGTGCCTGCCGGGACAGGGTAAATCAGCCCCAGCATTTT	CACRDRVNQPQHF
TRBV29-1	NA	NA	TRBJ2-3	TGCAGCGTCACCTCGGGGCGCACCAGCACAGATACGCAGTATTTT	CSVTSGRTSTDTQYF
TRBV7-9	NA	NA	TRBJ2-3	TGTGCCAGCAGCTTAGCGCAAGGGGGGAAGGATACGCAGTATTTT	CASSLAQGGKDTQYF
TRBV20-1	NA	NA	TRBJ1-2	TGCAGTGCCAAGGTCGTGACTGAATTTGGCTACACCTTC	CSAKVVTEFGYTF
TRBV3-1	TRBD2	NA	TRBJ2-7	TGTGCCAGCAGCTACGGGCTAGCGGGGACATCTTCCTACGAGCAGTACTTC	CASSYGLAGTSSYEQYF
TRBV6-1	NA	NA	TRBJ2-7	TGTGCCAGCAGTCGATGGGGGGCCATCAACGAGCAGTACTTC	CASSRWGAINEQYF
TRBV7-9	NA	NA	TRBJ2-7	TGTGCCAGCAGCTTGGGACTTGTGAGGGATGCGCAGTACTTC	CASSLGLVRDAQYF
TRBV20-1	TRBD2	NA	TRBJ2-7	TGCTGCGCTACAGATCCGCAAGCGGGAGTCTACTACGAGCAGTACTTC	CCATDPQAGVYYEQYF
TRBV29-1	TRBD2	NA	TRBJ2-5	TGCAGCGTTGAGAGTCTAGCGGGTTGGGAGACCCAGTACTTC	CSVESLAGWETQYF
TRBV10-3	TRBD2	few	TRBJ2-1	TGTGCCATCATGACTAGCGGGGTTGACAATGAGCAGTTCTTC	CAIMTSGVDNEQFF
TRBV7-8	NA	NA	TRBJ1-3	TGTGCCAGCAGCTTAACAGGGATCTCTGGAAACACCATATATTTT	CASSLTGISGNTIYF
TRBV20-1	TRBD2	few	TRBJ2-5	TGCAGTGCACCGACTGGACTAGCGGGAGAGACCCAGTACTTC	CSAPTGLAGETQYF
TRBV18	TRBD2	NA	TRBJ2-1	TGTGCCAGCTCCCCTGGACTAGCGAGATACAATGAGCAGTTCTTC	CASSPGLARYNEQFF
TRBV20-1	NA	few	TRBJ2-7	TGCAGTGCTAGACAGCTTTCCTACGAGCAGTACTTC	CSARQLSYEQYF
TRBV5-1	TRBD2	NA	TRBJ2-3	TGCGCCAGCAGCTTGGCCCGGACTAGCGGATCTAGCACAGATACGCAGTATTTT	CASSLARTSGSSTDTQYF
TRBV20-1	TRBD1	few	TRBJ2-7	TGCAGTGCGACTACCGGGACAGGGTCATCCTACGAGCAGTACTTC	CSATTGTGSSYEQYF
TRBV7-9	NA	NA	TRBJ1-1	TGTGCCAGCAGCCCCTTGCGGAACACTGAAGCTTTCTTT	CASSPLRNTEAFF
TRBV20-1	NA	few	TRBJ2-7	TGCAGTGCTCCCCACCCTAGCGAAGGCTACGAGCAGTACTTC	CSAPHPSEGYEQYF
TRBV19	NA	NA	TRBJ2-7	TGTGCCACTTCGGACGGGATCTACGAGCAGTACTTC	CATSDGIYEQYF